The TCR beta chain under discussion was sequenced for a study of T cell responses to AZD1222 COVID-19 vaccine. This CDR3 is 15 amino acids long. Trimming pared 3 bases from V and 2 bases from J, leaving 10 bases between. The germline V gene has CDR1 KGHDR and CDR2 SFDVKD. The repertoire was sequenced with immunoSEQ multiplex PCR; TCRdb's copy has only in-frame clones and lacks some. The sample has 99,000 or so clones; roughly 89% are singletons. This sequence was found in an adult who received the AZD1222 COVID-19 vaccine. This sequence joins TRBV24-1 and TRBJ1-3, with D perhaps TRBD1 (5 bases). Here the sequenced sample was peripheral blood, taken 28 days after the second AZD1222 dose. DNA for the CDR3: TGTGCCACCAGTGATCCCAGGGCCCCTGGAAACACCATATATTTT. Translation: CATSDPRAPGNTIYF.